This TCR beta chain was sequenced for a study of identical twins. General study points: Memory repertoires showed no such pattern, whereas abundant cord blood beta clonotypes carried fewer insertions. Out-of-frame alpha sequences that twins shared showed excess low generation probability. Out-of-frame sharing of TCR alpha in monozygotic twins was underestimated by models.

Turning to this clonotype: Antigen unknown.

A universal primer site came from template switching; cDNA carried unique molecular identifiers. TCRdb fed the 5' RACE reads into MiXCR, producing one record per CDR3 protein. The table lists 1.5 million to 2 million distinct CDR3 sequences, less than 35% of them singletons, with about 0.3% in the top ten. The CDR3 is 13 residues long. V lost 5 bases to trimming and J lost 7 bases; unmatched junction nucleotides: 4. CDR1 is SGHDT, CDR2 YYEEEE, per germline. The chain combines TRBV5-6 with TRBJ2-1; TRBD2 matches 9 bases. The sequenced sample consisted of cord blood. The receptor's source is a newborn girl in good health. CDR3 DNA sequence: TGTGCCAGCAGTAGCGGGAGTTTTAATGAGCAGTTCTTC. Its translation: CASSSGSFNEQFF.